The entry below gives a single T cell receptor beta chain sequence along with its context. Trimming removed 0 bases from V and 8 bases from J; junction bases left unmatched: 15. The CDR3 is 16 amino acids. CDR1 is DFQATT and CDR2 is SNEGSKA in the germline V gene (reference sequence). Amplified TCR beta CDR3 regions derived from RNA transcripts. When the TCR CDR3 underwent first-round RT-PCR, the HTBI primer set was used. TCRdb used MiXCR to reprocess the multiplex PCR reads, holding one entry per CDR3 protein. Of approximately 570,000 distinct CDR3 sequences listed, less than 20% were seen once; the top ten hold less than 55%. Clinicians diagnosed patients from clinical symptoms, serum thyroxine and TRAb, thyroid ultrasound and orbital computed tomography. The data were obtained in a study of T cells in Graves' hyperthyroidism and ophthalmopathy. Study background: Sampling of peripheral blood happened at initial diagnosis, prior to any treatment.

The chain joins TRBV20-1 to TRBJ1-2; 7 positions agree with TRBD1. Sequencing input: blood. The sequence was obtained from a man aged 35-49 years with Graves' ophthalmopathy. CDR3 sequence (DNA): TGCAGTGCTAGAGATCAGGGGGTAGGGGGGGCGGAGGGCTACACCTTC. This codes for CSARDQGVGGAEGYTF.